The source of this TCR beta chain is a study of control samples from healthy donors and cancer patients. Libraries were prepared by immunoSEQ multiplex PCR; TCRdb keeps only in-frame clonotypes and omits some of them. The data contain some 79,000 clones, 87% of them singletons. The clonotype was recovered from a woman between 50 and 59 years old in good health. Sequenced: blood.

This CDR3 is CASSHPPDQVWTDTQYF. The CDR3 DNA follows: TGCGCCAGCAGCCACCCACCCGACCAGGTTTGGACAGATACGCAGTATTTT. The V gene is TRBV4-1, the J gene TRBJ2-3; D gene uncertain. Germline CDR1 reads MGHRA; CDR2 reads YSYEKL. The CDR3 is 17 amino acids. Trimming left V 3 bases short and J 3 bases short, with 19 bases between.